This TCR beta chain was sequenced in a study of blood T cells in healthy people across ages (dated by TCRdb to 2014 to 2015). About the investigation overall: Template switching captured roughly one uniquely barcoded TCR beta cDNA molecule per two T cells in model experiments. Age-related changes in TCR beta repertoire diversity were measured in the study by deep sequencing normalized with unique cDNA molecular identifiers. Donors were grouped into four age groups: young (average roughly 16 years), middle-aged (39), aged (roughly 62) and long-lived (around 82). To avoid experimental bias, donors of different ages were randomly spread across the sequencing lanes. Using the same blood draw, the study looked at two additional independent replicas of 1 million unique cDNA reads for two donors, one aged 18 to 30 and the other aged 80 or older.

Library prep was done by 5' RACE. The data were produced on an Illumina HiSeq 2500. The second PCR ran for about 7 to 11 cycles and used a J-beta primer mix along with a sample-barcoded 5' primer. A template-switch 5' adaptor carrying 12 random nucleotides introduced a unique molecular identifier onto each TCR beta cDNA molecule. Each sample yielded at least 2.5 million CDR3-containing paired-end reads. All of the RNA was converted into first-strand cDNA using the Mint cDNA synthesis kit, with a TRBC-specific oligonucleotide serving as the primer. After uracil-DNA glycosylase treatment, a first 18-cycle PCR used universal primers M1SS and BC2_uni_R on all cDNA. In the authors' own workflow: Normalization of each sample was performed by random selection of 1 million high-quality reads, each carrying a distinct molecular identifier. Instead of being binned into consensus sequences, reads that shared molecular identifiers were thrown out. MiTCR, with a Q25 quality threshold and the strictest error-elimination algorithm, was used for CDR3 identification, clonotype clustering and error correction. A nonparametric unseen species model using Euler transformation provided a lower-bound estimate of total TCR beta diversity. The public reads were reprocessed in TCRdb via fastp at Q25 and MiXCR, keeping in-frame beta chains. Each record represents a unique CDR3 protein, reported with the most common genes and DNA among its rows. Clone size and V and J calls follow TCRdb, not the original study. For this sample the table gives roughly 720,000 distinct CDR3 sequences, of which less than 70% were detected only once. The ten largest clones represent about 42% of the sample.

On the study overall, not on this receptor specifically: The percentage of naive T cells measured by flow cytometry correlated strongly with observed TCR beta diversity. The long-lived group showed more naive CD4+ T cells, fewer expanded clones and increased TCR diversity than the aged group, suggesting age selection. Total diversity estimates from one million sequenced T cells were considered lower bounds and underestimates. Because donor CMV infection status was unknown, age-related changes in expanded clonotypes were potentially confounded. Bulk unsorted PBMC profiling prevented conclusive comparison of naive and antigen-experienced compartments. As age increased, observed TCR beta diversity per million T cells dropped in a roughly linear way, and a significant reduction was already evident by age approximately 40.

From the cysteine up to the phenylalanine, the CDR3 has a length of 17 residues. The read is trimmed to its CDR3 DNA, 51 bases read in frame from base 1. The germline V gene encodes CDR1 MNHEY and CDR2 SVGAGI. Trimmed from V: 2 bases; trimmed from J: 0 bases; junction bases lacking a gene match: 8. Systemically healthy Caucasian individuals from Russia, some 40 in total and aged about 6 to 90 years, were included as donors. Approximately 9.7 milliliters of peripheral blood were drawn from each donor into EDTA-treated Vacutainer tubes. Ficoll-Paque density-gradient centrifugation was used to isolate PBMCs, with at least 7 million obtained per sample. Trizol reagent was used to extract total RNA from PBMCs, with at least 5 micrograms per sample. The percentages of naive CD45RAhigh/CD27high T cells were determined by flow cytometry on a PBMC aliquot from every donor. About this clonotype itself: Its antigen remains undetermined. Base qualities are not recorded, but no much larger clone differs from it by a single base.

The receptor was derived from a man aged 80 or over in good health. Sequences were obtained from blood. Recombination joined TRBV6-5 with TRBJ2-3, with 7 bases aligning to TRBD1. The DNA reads TGTGCCAGCAGTTACCGCGGTGGACAGGTTAGCACAGATACGCAGTATTTT. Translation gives CASSYRGGQVSTDTQYF.